This TCR beta chain came from a study of cytomegalovirus exposure and HLA in healthy donors. On the study more broadly: From approximately 170 million T cells, an earlier analysis saw 90 million to 130 million unique TCR beta sequences.

Use of 60 Vbeta and 13 Jbeta primers characterized the PCR. Only in-frame clones appear in the TCRdb table, and some are missing; sequencing was by immunoSEQ multiplex PCR. Its table lists tens of thousands of clones. Notes on this clone: Its target is not known. The junction departs from the called germline gene at one end, perhaps through a read error.

Notes on the study in general: Analysis was carried out at a later point, and it linked a missense DCLRE1C variant to TCR beta V- and J-gene trimming.

The CDR3 runs to 14 residues. Per germline, CDR1 SSHAT and CDR2 FNYEAQ (reference sequence). The chain is built from TRBV7-7 and TRBJ2-1; TRBD2 might be the D (6 bases). The sequenced material came from PBMCs. This TCR was sampled from a man in his forties in good health and CMV-seronegative. The DNA of the CDR3 is TGTGCTAGCAGCTTAGGGGTCGGGGGCAATGAGCAGTTCTTC. The encoded protein is CASSLGVGGNEQFF.